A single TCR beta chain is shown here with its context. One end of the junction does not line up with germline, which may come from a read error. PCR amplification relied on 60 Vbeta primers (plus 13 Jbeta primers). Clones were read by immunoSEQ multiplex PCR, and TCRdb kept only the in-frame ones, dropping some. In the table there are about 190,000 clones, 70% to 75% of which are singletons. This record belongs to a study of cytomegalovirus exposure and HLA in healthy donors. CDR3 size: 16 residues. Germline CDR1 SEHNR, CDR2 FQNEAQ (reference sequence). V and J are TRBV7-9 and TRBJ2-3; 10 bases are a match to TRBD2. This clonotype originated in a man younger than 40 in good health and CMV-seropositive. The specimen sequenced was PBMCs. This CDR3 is CSSSPLTSGSTDTQYF. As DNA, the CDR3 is TGTTCCAGCAGCCCACTGACTAGCGGGAGCACAGATACGCAGTATTTT.